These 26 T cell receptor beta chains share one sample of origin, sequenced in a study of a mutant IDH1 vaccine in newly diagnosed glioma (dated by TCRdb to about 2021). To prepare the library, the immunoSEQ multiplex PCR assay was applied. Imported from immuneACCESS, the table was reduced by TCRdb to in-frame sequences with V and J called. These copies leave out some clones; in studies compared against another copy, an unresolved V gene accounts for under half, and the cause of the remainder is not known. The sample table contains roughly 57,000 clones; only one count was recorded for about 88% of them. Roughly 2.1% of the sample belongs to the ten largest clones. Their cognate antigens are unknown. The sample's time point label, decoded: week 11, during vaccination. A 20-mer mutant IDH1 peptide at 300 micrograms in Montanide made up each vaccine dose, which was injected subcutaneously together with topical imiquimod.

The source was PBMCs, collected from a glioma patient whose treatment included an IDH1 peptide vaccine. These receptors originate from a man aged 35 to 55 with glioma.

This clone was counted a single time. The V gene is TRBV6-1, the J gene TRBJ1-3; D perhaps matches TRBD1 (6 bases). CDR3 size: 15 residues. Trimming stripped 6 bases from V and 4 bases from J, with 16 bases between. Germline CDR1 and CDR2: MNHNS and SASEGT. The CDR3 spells CASRMTGRKGNTIYF. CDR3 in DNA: TGTGCCAGCAGGATGACAGGTCGCAAGGGAAACACCATATATTTT.

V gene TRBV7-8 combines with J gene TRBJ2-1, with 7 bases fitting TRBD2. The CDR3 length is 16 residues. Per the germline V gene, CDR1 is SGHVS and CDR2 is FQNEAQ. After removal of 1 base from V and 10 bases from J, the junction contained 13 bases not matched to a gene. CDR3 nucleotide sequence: TGTGCCAGCAGCTTAGGGACTAGATTGTTACAATCGGAGCAGTTCTTC. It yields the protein CASSLGTRLLQSEQFF. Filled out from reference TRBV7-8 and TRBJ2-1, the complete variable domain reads GAGVSQSPRYKVAKRGQDVALRCDPISGHVSLFWYQQALGQGPEFLTYFQNEAQLDKSGLPSDRFFAERPEGSVSTLKIQRTQQEDSAVYLCASSLGTRLLQSEQFFGPGTRLTVL.

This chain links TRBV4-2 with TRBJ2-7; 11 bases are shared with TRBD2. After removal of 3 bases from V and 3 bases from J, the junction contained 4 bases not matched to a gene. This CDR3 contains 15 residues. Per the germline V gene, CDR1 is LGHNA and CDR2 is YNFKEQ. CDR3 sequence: CASSQTSGDHYEQYV. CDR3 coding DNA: TGTGCCAGCAGCCAGACTAGCGGGGACCACTACGAGCAGTACGTC.

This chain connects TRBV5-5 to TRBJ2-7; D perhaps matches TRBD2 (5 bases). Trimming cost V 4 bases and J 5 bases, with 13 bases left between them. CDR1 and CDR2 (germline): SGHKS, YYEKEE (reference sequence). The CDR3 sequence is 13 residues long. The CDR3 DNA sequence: TGTGCCAGCAGCGTAGTAAGGGAGAACGAGCAGTACTTC. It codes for CASSVVRENEQYF.

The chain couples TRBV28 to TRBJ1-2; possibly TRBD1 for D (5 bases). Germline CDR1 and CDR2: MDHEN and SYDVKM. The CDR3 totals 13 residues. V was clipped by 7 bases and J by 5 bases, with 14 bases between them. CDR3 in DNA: TGTGCCAGCACGGGGGACGCGGATTATGGCTACACCTTC. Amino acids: CASTGDADYGYTF.

As DNA, the CDR3 is TGTGCCAGCAGTTCCCCTGACAGAGTTAACTATGGCTACACCTTC. Translating it yields CASSSPDRVNYGYTF. The chain is built from TRBV28 and TRBJ1-2; D perhaps matches TRBD1 (5 bases). Trimming removed 4 bases from V and 1 base from J, with 13 bases in between. This CDR3 region has 15 residues. Germline V lookup: CDR1 MDHEN, CDR2 SYDVKM.

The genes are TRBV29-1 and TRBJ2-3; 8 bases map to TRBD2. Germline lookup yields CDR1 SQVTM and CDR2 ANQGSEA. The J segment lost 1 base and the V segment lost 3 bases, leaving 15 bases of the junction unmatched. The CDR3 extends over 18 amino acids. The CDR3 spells CSVDGVAGTDEGTDTQYF. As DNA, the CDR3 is TGCAGCGTTGATGGGGTAGCGGGGACCGACGAGGGCACAGATACGCAGTATTTT.

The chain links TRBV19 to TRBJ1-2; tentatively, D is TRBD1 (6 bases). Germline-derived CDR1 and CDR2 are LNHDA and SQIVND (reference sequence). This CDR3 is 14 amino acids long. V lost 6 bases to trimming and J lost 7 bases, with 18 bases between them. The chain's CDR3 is CASSRDRSPIGYTF. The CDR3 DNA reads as TGTGCCAGTAGCCGAGACAGGTCCCCCATTGGCTACACCTTC. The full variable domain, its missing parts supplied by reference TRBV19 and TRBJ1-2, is DGGITQSPKYLFRKEGQNVTLSCEQNLNHDAMYWYRQDPGQGLRLIYYSQIVNDFQKGDIAEGYSVSREKKESFPLTVTSAQKNPTAFYLCASSRDRSPIGYTFGSGTRLTVV.

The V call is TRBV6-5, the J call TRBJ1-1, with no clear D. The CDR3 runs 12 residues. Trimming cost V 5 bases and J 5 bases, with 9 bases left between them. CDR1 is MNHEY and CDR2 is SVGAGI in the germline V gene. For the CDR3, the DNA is TGTGCCAGCAGTAGAGTTCGGACTGAAGCTTTCTTT. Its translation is CASSRVRTEAFF.

CDR3 residues: CASSFRQGVVYGYTF. The CDR3, as DNA: TGTGCCAGCAGTTTCCGACAGGGGGTAGTCTATGGCTACACCTTC. V gene TRBV28 combines with J gene TRBJ1-2; 9 bases are a match to TRBD1. Germline CDR1 is MDHEN and CDR2 is SYDVKM. The CDR3 covers 15 residues. V lost 3 bases, J lost 4 bases, and 6 bases stayed unmatched.

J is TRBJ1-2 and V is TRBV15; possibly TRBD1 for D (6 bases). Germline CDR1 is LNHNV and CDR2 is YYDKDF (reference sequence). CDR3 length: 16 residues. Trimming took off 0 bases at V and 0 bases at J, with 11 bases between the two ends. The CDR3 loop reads CATSRETGRTNYGYTF. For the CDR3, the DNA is TGTGCCACCAGCAGAGAAACAGGGAGGACTAACTATGGCTACACCTTC.

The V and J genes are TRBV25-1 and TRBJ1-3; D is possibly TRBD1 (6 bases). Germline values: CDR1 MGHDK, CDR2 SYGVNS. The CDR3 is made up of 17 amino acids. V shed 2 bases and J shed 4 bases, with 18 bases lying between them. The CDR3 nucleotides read TGTGCCAGCAGTGAAATGGGGGCGATAAATCTAGGAAACACCATATATTTT. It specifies CASSEMGAINLGNTIYF.

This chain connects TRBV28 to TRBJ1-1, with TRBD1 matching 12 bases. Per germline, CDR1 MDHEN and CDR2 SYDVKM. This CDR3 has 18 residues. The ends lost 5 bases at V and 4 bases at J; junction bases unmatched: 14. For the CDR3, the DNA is TGTGCCAGCAGTCTCCTCCCCGGGACAGGGGGCTCTAGCACTGAAGCTTTCTTT. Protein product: CASSLLPGTGGSSTEAFF.

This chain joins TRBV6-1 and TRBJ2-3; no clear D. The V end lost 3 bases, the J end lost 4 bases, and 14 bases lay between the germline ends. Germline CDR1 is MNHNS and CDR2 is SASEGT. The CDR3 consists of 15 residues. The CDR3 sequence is CASSEIVDLADTQYF. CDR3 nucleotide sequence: TGTGCCAGCAGTGAGATAGTCGACCTAGCAGATACGCAGTATTTT.

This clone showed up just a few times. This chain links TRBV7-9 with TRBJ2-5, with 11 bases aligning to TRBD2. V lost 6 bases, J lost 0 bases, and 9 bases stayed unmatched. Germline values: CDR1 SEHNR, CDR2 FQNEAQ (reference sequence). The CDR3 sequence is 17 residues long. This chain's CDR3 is CASSGTSGGLYQETQYF. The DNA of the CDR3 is TGTGCCAGCAGTGGTACTAGCGGGGGTTTGTACCAAGAGACCCAGTACTTC.

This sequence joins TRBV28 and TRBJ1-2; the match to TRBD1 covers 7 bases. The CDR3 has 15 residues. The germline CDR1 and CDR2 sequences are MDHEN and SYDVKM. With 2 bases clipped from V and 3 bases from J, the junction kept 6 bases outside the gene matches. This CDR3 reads CASSLPMGQYYGYTF. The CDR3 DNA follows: TGTGCCAGCAGTTTACCCATGGGACAGTACTATGGCTACACCTTC.

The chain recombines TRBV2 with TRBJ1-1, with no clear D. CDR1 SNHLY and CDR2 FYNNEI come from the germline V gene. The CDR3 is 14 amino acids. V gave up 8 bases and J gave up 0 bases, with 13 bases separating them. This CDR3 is CASLPGRLNTEAFF. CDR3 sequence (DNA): TGTGCCAGCCTTCCCGGACGGTTGAACACTGAAGCTTTCTTT.

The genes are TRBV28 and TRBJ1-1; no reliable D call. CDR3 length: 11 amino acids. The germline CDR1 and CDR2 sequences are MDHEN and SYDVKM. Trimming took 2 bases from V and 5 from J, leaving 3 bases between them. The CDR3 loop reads CASSLGTEAFF. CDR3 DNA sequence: TGTGCCAGCAGTTTAGGGACTGAAGCTTTCTTT.

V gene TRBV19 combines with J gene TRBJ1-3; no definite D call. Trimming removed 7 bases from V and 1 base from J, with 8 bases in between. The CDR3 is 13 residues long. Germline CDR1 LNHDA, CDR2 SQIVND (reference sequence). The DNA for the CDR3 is TGTGCCAGTACAAGGGTGTCTGGAAACACCATATATTTT. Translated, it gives CASTRVSGNTIYF.

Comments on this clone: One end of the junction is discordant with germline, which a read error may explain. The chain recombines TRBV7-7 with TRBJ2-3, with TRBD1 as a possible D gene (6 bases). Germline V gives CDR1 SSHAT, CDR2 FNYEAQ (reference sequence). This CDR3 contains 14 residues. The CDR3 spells CASSSSTGQDTQYF. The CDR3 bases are TGTGCTAGCAGCTCTTCGACAGGACAAGATACGCAGTATTTT.

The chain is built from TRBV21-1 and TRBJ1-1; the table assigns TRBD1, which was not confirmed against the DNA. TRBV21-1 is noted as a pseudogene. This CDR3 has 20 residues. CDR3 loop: CASSNRPVRQRPILATEAFF. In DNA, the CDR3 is TGTGCCAGCAGCAATAGACCGGTGAGACAGCGCCCGATTTTGGCCACTGAAGCTTTCTTT.

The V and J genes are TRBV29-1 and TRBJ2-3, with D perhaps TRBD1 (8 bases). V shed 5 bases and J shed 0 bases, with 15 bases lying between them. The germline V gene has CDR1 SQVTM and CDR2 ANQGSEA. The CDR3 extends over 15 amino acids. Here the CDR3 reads CSVINRGGSTDTQYF. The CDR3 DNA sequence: TGCAGCGTTATTAACAGGGGGGGTAGCACAGATACGCAGTATTTT.

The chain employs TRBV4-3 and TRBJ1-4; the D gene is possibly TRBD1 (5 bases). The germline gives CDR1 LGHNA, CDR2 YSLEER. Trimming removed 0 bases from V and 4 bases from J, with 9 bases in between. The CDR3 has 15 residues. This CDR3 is CASSQDRAFNEKLFF. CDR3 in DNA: TGCGCCAGCAGCCAAGACAGGGCTTTTAATGAAAAACTGTTTTTT.

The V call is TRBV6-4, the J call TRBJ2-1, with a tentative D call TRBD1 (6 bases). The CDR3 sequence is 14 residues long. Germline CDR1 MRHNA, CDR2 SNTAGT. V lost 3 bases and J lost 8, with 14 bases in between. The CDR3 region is CASSDSGSGDEQFF. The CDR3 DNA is TGTGCCAGCAGTGATTCAGGCTCAGGGGATGAGCAGTTCTTC.

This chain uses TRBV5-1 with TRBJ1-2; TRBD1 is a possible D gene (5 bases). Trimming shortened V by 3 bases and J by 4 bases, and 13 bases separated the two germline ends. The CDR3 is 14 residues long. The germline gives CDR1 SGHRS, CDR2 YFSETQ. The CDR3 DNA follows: TGCGCCAGCAGCTCGGACACCGGAGGCTATGGCTACACCTTC. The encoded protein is CASSSDTGGYGYTF.

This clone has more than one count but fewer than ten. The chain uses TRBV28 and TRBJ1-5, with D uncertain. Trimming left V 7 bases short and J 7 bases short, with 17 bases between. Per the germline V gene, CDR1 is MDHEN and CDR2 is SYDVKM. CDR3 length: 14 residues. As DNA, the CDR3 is TGTGCCAGCACCCAACCCGGGTTCGAACAGCCCCAGCATTTT. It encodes CASTQPGFEQPQHF. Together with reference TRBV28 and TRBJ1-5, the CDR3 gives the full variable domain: DVKVTQSSRYLVKRTGEKVFLECVQDMDHENMFWYRQDPGLGLRLIYFSYDVKMKEKGDIPEGYSVSREKKERFSLILESASTNQTSMYLCASTQPGFEQPQHFGDGTRLSIL.